The next 26 T cell receptor beta chains were all read from a single sample in a study of shared clonotypes between healthy human individuals. Measured with immunoSEQ multiplex PCR; TCRdb has only the in-frame clones, and not every one. The table includes 2 million to 2.5 million clones, 90% to 97% detected once. Sequencing input: naive CD4+ T cells sorted from blood. As for subset: CD45RA+ positively selected. The receptors stem from a young man in good health.

The chain couples TRBV7-5 to TRBJ2-7; the table names TRBD1, a call not compared with the DNA. TRBV7-5 is designated a pseudogene. The CDR3 length is 16 residues. DNA for the CDR3: TGTGCCAGAAGCCCGACCCGACAGACAACGGTTCGCGAGCAGTACTTC. Protein product: CARSPTRQTTVREQYF.

This sequence joins TRBV27 and TRBJ1-1; 7 bases agree with TRBD1. CDR3 length equals 16 residues. Unmatched junction bases numbered 13, after V lost 7 bases and J lost 2 bases. Looked up from germline, CDR1 is MNHEY and CDR2 is SMNVEV (reference sequence). DNA for the CDR3: TGTGCCAGCATCCTAATACCGGGACAGATAAACACTGAAGCTTTCTTT. Residues: CASILIPGQINTEAFF.

As for this clone: At the DNA level, this CDR3 is encoded by other sequences in the same sample as well. This sequence joins TRBV5-1 and TRBJ2-5; TRBD2 matches at 8 bases. J was trimmed by 4 bases and V by 0 bases; bases with no gene match: 2. The CDR3 sequence is 14 residues long. Germline assignment: CDR1 SGHRS and CDR2 YFSETQ. CDR3 nucleotide sequence: TGCGCCAGCAGCTTGGGGGGGACTAGAGAGACCCAGTACTTC. Amino acid sequence: CASSLGGTRETQYF.

V and J are TRBV11-2 and TRBJ2-3; 8 bases line up with TRBD2. The germline gives CDR1 SGHAT, CDR2 FQNNGV. This CDR3 is built from 15 residues. Trimming took 1 base from V and 6 from J; bases not matched to a gene: 6. The CDR3 bases are TGTGCCAGCAGCTTAGCCGGGGGGGCGGGTGATACGCAGTATTTT. Amino acids: CASSLAGGAGDTQYF.

This rearrangement joins TRBV7-2 to TRBJ1-2, with a tentative D call TRBD1 (6 bases). V was clipped by 5 bases and J by 6 bases, with 19 bases between them. The length of the CDR3 is 15 residues. CDR1 SGHTA and CDR2 FQGNSA come from the germline V gene. The CDR3 spells CASSHLVGGADGYTF. The DNA of the CDR3 is TGTGCCAGCAGCCACCTCGTTGGGGGCGCCGATGGCTACACCTTC. The variable domain in full, completed from reference TRBV7-2 and TRBJ1-2, reads GAGVSQSPSNKVTEKGKDVELRCDPISGHTALYWYRQSLGQGLEFLIYFQGNSAPDKSGLPSDRFSAERTGGSVSTLTIQRTQQEDSAVYLCASSHLVGGADGYTFGSGTRLTVV.

This clone has a single count. The chain is built from TRBV7-2 and TRBJ2-7, with D possibly matching TRBD2 (7 bases). Trimming pared 4 bases from V and 3 bases from J, leaving 19 bases between. The CDR3 contains 16 residues. Germline CDR1 and CDR2: SGHTA and FQGNSA. The DNA for the CDR3 is TGTGCCAGCAGCTCGAGACGGGGGGCTGGGGACTACGAGCAGTACTTC. It translates to CASSSRRGAGDYEQYF.

J is TRBJ1-2 and V is TRBV10-2, with TRBD1 as a possible D gene (6 bases). Germline V gene data show CDR1 as WSHSY and CDR2 as SAAADI. Trimming stripped 0 bases from V and 10 bases from J, with 12 bases between. The CDR3 is made up of 13 amino acids. CDR3 protein: CASSESMGGNYTF. In DNA, the CDR3 is TGCGCCAGCAGTGAGTCCATGGGGGGCAACTACACCTTC.

The chain has TRBV5-4 and TRBJ2-7; D perhaps matches TRBD2 (6 bases). The CDR3 is made up of 16 amino acids. Germline V CDR1 and CDR2: SGHNT, YYREEE (reference sequence). Trimming removed 3 bases at V and 5 bases at J, with 21 bases between. The CDR3 DNA reads TGTGCCAGCAGCTCCCCCGGGCGGGGTGGCCTAGACGAGCAGTACTTC. Translated: CASSSPGRGGLDEQYF.

The J gene is TRBJ2-3, the V gene TRBV20-1; D is undetermined. The CDR3 is made up of 11 amino acids. Germline lookup yields CDR1 DFQATT and CDR2 SNEGSKA (reference sequence). Between the trimmed V and J ends, which lost 6 bases and 4 bases, there was a span of 8 bases. CDR3 protein: CSASYADTQYF. CDR3 in DNA: TGCAGTGCATCATACGCAGATACGCAGTATTTT.

The chain is built from TRBV5-4 and TRBJ1-2; 9 nucleotides line up with TRBD1. Germline V CDR1 and CDR2: SGHNT, YYREEE (reference sequence). The CDR3 runs 14 residues. The V and J ends lost 4 bases and 14 bases, in that order; junction bases with no gene match: 15. CDR3 sequence: CASSPVGGPTGGTF. The DNA for the CDR3 is TGTGCCAGCAGCCCGGTCGGGGGGCCGACAGGGGGAACCTTC.

This chain uses TRBV7-2 with TRBJ2-7, with 7 bases fitting TRBD2. This CDR3 comprises 17 residues. Germline loops: CDR1 SGHTA, CDR2 FQGNSA. Trimming removed 1 base from V and 4 bases from J; junction bases left unmatched: 13. The CDR3 DNA is TGTGCCAGCAGCTTAGAGTTATGGGCTAGCGGTAATTACGAGCAGTACTTC. Encoded protein: CASSLELWASGNYEQYF.

The CDR3 protein is CASSQDRIFYGYTF. The CDR3 region has the DNA TGCGCCAGCAGCCAGGACAGGATTTTCTATGGCTACACCTTC. V is TRBV4-1 and J is TRBJ1-2, with 7 bases aligning to TRBD1. J lost 4 bases, V lost 3 bases, and 5 bases had no gene match. Germline assignment: CDR1 MGHRA and CDR2 YSYEKL. This CDR3 region has 14 residues.

The rearrangement links TRBV28 to TRBJ2-7; D is unclear. The CDR3 covers 14 residues. Deletions cut 6 bases from V and 4 bases from J, with 16 bases between. CDR1 and CDR2 from the germline V gene are MDHEN and SYDVKM. CDR3 DNA sequence: TGTGCCAGCAGAGACCCCACCCGGGTATACGAGCAGTACTTC. Encoded protein: CASRDPTRVYEQYF.

The CDR3 bases are TGCGCCAGCAGATCAACTAGCGGGGTACACACAGATACGCAGTATTTT. Its translation is CASRSTSGVHTDTQYF. The chain joins TRBV5-1 to TRBJ2-3; 10 positions agree with TRBD2. CDR1 and CDR2 (germline): SGHRS, YFSETQ. The CDR3 runs 16 residues. With V trimmed by 5 bases and J by 2 bases, 8 bases remained unmatched.

The V call is TRBV28, the J call TRBJ2-7, with 7 bases fitting TRBD1. The germline V gene encodes CDR1 MDHEN and CDR2 SYDVKM. V lost 5 bases to trimming and J lost 1 base; unmatched junction nucleotides: 2. CDR3 length equals 13 residues. The CDR3 region has the DNA TGTGCCAGCAGTGACAGGGCGTCCTACGAGCAGTACTTC. This codes for CASSDRASYEQYF.

The CDR3 here is CASYRTGTTEAFF. The CDR3 DNA follows: TGTGCCAGCTATCGGACAGGGACCACTGAAGCTTTCTTT. The rearrangement uses TRBV5-4 and TRBJ1-1; TRBD1 aligns across 8 bases. This CDR3 contains 13 residues. Unmatched junction bases numbered 6, after V lost 7 bases and J lost 4 bases. Germline V gene lookup returns CDR1 SGHNT and CDR2 YYREEE (reference sequence).

Worth noting for this clone: The sample has other DNA sequences that encode this CDR3 too. The chain links TRBV18 to TRBJ2-7; 9 bases match TRBD1. Trimming at V came to 0 bases and at J to 3 bases, leaving 0 bases not matched to a gene. This CDR3 contains 14 residues. Germline CDR1 KGHSH, CDR2 LQKENI. In DNA, the CDR3 is TGTGCCAGCTCACCACCGACAGGGGGCTACGAGCAGTACTTC. It codes for CASSPPTGGYEQYF.

V gene TRBV10-3 combines with J gene TRBJ2-3; D is unresolved. The CDR3 loop spans 13 amino acids. CDR1 is ENHRY and CDR2 is SYGVKD in the germline V gene. V lost 11 bases and J lost 4, with 16 bases in between. CDR3 nucleotide sequence: TGTGCCCACGCCGGCTCCGGACCAGATACGCAGTATTTT. This translates into CAHAGSGPDTQYF.

The chain recombines TRBV7-2 with TRBJ2-7; 9 bases agree with TRBD2. Germline values: CDR1 SGHTA, CDR2 FQGNSA. The V and J ends lost 5 bases and 4 bases, in that order; junction bases with no gene match: 6. This CDR3 is 14 amino acids long. The CDR3 nucleotides are TGTGCCAGCAGCCCCCGGACTAGCGAATACGAGCAGTACTTC. Protein sequence: CASSPRTSEYEQYF.

V gene TRBV2 combines with J gene TRBJ2-3; 7 positions match TRBD1. J gave up 5 bases and V 9 bases, and 11 bases lay outside the gene matches. Germline V gene sequence: CDR1 SNHLY, CDR2 FYNNEI. The CDR3 runs to 14 residues. CDR3 residues: CARTNRGMGDTQYF. The CDR3 region has the DNA TGTGCCAGAACCAACAGGGGAATGGGAGATACGCAGTATTTT.

The genes are TRBV12-2 and TRBJ1-5. TRBV12-2 is designated a pseudogene. The CDR3 runs 16 residues. The CDR3 coding sequence is TGTGCAAGTCGCTTAGCGGAAGGGAATAGCAATCAGCCCCAGCATTTT. This codes for CASRLAEGNSNQPQHF.

Turning to this clone: This CDR3 is also generated by other DNA sequences in the sample. The genes are TRBV27 and TRBJ1-6, with D possibly being TRBD1 (5 bases). This CDR3 region has 14 residues. V was clipped by 6 bases and J by 3 bases, with 9 bases between them. Germline CDR1 and CDR2: MNHEY and SMNVEV (reference sequence). The CDR3 DNA is TGTGCCAGCAGGCTAGACAGCTATAATTCACCCCTCCACTTT. Translated: CASRLDSYNSPLHF.

This chain links TRBV5-6 with TRBJ2-5; D might be TRBD2 (6 bases). CDR3 length: 16 residues. CDR1 SGHDT and CDR2 YYEEEE come from the germline V gene. The V gene lost 5 bases and the J gene lost 1 base, with 18 bases spanning the gap. DNA of the CDR3: TGTGCCAGCAGTCCCTTGGGGGGTCCCATCCAAGAGACCCAGTACTTC. This codes for CASSPLGGPIQETQYF.

This chain joins TRBV7-2 and TRBJ1-6; D call uncertain. The germline V gene encodes CDR1 SGHTA and CDR2 FQGNSA. The V end lost 1 base, the J end lost 5 bases, and 9 bases lay between the germline ends. This CDR3 has 15 residues. CDR3 in DNA: TGTGCCAGCAGCTTAGGGAGCAGGAATAATTCACCCCTCCACTTT. Amino acid sequence: CASSLGSRNNSPLHF.

The gene calls are TRBV11-2 and TRBJ2-5, with 8 bases matching TRBD1. Germline CDR1 is SGHAT and CDR2 is FQNNGV. V lost 0 bases to trimming and J lost 1 base; unmatched junction nucleotides: 1. There are 15 residues in the CDR3. The CDR3 here is CASSLEGQVQETQYF. CDR3 DNA: TGTGCCAGCAGCTTAGAGGGACAGGTCCAAGAGACCCAGTACTTC.

With respect to this clone: Additional DNA sequences in this sample encode the identical CDR3. The CDR3, as DNA: TGTGCCAGCAGCTTGGGGACAGCGAACACTGAAGCTTTCTTT. Translation: CASSLGTANTEAFF. This chain joins TRBV7-2 and TRBJ1-1; the match to TRBD1 covers 7 bases. The CDR3 contains 14 residues. CDR1 is SGHTA, CDR2 FQGNSA, per germline. The V and J ends lost 3 bases and 1 base, in that order; junction bases with no gene match: 2.